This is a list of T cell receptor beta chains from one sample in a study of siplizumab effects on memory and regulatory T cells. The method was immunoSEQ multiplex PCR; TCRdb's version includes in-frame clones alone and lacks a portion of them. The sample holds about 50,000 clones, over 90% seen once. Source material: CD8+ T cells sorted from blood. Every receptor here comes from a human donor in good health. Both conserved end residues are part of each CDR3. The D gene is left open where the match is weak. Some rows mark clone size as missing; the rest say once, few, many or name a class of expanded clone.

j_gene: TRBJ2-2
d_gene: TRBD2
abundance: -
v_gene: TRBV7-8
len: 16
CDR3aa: CASRLLAEALTGELFF
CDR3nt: TGTGCCAGCAGACTGCTAGCGGAGGCGTTGACCGGGGAGCTGTTTTTT

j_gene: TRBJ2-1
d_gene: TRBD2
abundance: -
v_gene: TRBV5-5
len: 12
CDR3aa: CASTRAGDEQFF
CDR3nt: TGTGCCAGCACCCGGGCGGGGGACGAGCAGTTCTTC

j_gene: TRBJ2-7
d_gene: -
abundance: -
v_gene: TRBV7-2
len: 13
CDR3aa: CASSLVSTYEQYF
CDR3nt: TGTGCCAGCAGCTTAGTTAGCACCTACGAGCAGTACTTC

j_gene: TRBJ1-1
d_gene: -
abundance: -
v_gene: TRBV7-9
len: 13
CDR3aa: CASSLTDNTEAFF
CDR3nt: TGTGCCAGCAGCTTAACGGATAACACTGAAGCTTTCTTT

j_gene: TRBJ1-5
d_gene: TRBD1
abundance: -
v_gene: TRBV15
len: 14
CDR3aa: CATGDRYSNQPQHF
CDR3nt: TGTGCCACGGGGGACAGGTATAGCAATCAGCCCCAGCATTTT

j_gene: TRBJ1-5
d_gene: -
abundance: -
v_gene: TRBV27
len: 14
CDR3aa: CASNPKGLTQPQHF
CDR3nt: TGTGCCAGCAACCCCAAGGGGCTCACTCAGCCCCAGCATTTT

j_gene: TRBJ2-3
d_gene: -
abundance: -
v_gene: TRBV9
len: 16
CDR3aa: CASSDRSGSPRDTQYF
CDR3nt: TGTGCCAGCAGCGACAGAAGCGGGTCCCCCCGGGATACGCAGTATTTT

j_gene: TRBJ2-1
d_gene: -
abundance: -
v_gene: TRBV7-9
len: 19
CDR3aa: CASSLVGGNTRRSYNEQFF
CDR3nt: TGTGCCAGCAGCTTAGTAGGCGGGAACACCAGAAGGTCCTACAATGAGCAGTTCTTC

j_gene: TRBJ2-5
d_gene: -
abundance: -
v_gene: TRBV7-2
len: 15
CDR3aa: CASSSQQLGHETQYF
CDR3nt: TGTGCCAGCAGCTCACAACAACTAGGGCATGAGACCCAGTACTTC

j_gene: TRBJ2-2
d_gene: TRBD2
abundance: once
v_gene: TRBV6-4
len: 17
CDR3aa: CASSDVAGEVLGGELFF
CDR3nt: TGTGCCAGCAGTGACGTCGCGGGAGAGGTTCTAGGCGGGGAGCTGTTTTTT

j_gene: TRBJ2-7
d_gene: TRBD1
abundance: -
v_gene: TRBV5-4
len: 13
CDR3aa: CAAGDRGGYEQYF
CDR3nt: TGTGCCGCGGGGGACAGGGGGGGCTACGAGCAGTACTTC

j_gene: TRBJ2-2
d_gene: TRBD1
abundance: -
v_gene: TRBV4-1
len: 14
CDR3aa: CASSQKQGTGEPFF
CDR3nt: TGCGCCAGCAGCCAAAAACAGGGGACCGGGGAGCCGTTTTTT

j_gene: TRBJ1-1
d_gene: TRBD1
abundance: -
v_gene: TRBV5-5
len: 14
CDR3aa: CASSWGTGSTEAFF
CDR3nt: TGTGCCAGCAGCTGGGGGACAGGGTCAACTGAAGCTTTCTTT

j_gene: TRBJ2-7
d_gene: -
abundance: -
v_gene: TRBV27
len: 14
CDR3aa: CASSLGATSYEQYF
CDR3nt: TGTGCCAGCAGTTTAGGAGCTACCTCCTACGAGCAGTACTTC

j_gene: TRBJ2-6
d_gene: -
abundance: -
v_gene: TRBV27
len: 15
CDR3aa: CASTITHPGANVLTF
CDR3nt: TGTGCCAGCACCATAACGCACCCTGGGGCCAACGTCCTGACTTTC

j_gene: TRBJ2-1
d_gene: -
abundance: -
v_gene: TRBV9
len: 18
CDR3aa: CASSVAVPSVSSYNEQFF
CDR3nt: TGTGCCAGCAGCGTAGCGGTTCCTAGCGTCAGCTCCTACAATGAGCAGTTCTTC

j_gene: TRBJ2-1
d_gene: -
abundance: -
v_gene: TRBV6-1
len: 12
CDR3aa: CAGQTGFNEQFF
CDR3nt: TGTGCCGGTCAGACGGGTTTCAATGAGCAGTTCTTC

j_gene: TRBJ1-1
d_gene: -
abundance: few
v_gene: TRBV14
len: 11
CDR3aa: CASLRGTEAFF
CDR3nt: TGTGCCAGCTTACGTGGCACTGAAGCTTTCTTT

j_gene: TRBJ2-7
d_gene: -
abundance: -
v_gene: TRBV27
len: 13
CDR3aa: CASSLTTAYEQYF
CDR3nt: TGTGCCAGCAGCCTGACGACAGCCTACGAGCAGTACTTC

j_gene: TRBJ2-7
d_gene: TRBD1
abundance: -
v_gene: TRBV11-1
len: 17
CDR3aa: CASSILPWTGGSYEQYF
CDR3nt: TGTGCCAGCAGCATTCTCCCGTGGACAGGGGGCTCCTACGAGCAGTACTTC

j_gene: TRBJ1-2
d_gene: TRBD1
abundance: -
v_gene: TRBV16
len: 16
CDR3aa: CASSQSDRARNYGYTF
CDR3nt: TGTGCCAGCAGCCAATCGGACAGGGCACGGAACTATGGCTACACCTTC

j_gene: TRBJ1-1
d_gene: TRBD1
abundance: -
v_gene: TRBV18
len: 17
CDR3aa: CASSPVGDRGLGTEAFF
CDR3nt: TGTGCCAGCTCACCAGTCGGGGACAGGGGATTGGGCACTGAAGCTTTCTTT

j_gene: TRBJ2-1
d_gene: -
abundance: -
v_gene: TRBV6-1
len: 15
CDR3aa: CASSKLHREYNEQFF
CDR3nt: TGTGCCAGCAGTAAACTGCACCGGGAGTACAATGAGCAGTTCTTC

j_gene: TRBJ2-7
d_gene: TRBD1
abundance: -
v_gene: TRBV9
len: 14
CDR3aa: CASSEQTGTNEQYF
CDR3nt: TGTGCCAGCAGCGAACAGACAGGGACCAACGAGCAGTACTTC

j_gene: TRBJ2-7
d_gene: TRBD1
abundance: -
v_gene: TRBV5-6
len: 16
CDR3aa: CASSLTGAGGSLEQYF
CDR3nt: TGTGCCAGCAGCCTCACGGGGGCAGGGGGCTCTCTTGAGCAGTACTTC

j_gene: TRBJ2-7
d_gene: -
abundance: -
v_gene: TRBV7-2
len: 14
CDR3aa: CASSLTGYPYEQYF
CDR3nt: TGTGCCAGCAGCTTAACGGGCTACCCCTACGAGCAGTACTTC

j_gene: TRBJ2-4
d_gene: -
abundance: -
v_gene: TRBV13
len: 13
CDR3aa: CASTGGVQNIQYF
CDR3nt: TGTGCCAGCACCGGGGGCGTTCAAAACATTCAGTACTTC

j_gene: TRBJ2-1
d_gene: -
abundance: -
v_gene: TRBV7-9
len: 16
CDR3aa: CASSSQDPRGGLEQFF
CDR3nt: TGTGCCAGCAGCTCCCAGGATCCCAGGGGAGGGCTTGAGCAGTTCTTC

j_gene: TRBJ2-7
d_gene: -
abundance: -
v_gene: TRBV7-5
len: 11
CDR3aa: CASSLNGEQYF
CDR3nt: TGTGCCAGCAGCTTAAACGGGGAGCAGTACTTC

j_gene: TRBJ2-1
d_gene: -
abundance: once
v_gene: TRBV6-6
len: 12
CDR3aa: CASSHDFNEQFF
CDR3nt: TGTGCCAGCAGTCACGACTTCAATGAGCAGTTCTTC

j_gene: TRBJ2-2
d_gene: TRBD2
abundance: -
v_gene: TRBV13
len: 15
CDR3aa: CASSDQAGDTGELFF
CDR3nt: TGTGCCAGCAGTGACCAGGCGGGAGACACCGGGGAGCTGTTTTTT

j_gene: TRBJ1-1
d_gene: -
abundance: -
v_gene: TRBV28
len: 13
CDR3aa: CASSFSANTEAFF
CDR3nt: TGTGCCAGCAGTTTCTCGGCGAACACTGAAGCTTTCTTT

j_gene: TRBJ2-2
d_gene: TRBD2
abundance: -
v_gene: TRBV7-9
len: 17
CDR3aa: CASSDTSGRAIAGELFF
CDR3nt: TGTGCCAGCAGCGATACTAGCGGGAGGGCCATAGCCGGGGAGCTGTTTTTT

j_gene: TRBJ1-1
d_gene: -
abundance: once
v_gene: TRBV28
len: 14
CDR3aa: CASRLTALNTEAFF
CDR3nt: TGTGCCAGCAGGTTGACAGCTCTGAACACTGAAGCTTTCTTT

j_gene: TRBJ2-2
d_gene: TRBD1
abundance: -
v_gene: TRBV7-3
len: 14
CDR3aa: CASSSGDRAGELFF
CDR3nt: TGTGCCAGCAGCTCGGGTGACAGGGCCGGGGAGCTGTTTTTT

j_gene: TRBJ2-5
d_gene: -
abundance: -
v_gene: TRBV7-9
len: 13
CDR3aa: CASSRVIQETQYF
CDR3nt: TGTGCCAGCAGCCGAGTTATCCAAGAGACCCAGTACTTC

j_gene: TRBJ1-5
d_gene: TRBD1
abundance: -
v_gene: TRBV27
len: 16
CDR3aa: CASRLQGTGGNQPQHF
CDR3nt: TGTGCCAGCAGGCTACAGGGGACGGGGGGCAATCAGCCCCAGCATTTT

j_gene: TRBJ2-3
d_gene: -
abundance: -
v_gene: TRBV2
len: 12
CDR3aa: CASAGETDTQYF
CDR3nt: TGTGCCAGCGCCGGTGAGACAGATACGCAGTATTTT

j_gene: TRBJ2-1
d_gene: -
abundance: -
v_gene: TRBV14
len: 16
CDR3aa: CASSQNWGWEENEQFF
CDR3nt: TGTGCCAGCAGCCAAAATTGGGGCTGGGAAGAAAATGAGCAGTTCTTC

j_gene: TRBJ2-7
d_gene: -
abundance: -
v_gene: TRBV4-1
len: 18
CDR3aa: CASSQGVLRTGQSYEQYF
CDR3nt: TGCGCCAGCAGCCAAGGGGTACTCCGTACAGGGCAGTCCTACGAGCAGTACTTC

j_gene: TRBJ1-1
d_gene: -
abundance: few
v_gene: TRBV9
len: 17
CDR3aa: CASSVEGRANSNTEAFF
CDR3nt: TGTGCCAGCAGCGTAGAGGGCAGGGCAAACTCCAACACTGAAGCTTTCTTT

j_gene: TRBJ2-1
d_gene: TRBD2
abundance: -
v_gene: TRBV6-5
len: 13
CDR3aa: CASSTAGDNEQFF
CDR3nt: TGTGCCAGCAGTACAGCGGGAGACAATGAGCAGTTCTTC

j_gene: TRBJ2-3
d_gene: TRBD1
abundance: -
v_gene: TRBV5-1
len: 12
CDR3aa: CASTTRQGTQYF
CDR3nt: TGCGCCAGTACTACTCGACAGGGTACGCAGTATTTT

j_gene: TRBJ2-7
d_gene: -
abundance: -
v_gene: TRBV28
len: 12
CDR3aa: CASRQGGYEQYF
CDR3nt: TGTGCCAGCAGGCAGGGGGGCTACGAGCAGTACTTC

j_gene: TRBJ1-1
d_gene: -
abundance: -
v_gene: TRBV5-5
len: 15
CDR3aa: CASSLWLAGYTEAFF
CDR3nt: TGTGCCAGCAGCTTGTGGCTAGCAGGGTACACTGAAGCTTTCTTT

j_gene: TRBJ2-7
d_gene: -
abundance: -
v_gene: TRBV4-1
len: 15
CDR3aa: CASSQVDSSSYEQYF
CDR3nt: TGCGCCAGCAGCCAAGTCGACTCCAGCTCCTACGAGCAGTACTTC

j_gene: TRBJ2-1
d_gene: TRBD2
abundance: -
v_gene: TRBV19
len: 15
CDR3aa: CASSIVAGSYNEQFF
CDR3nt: TGTGCCAGTAGTATAGTAGCGGGCTCCTACAATGAGCAGTTCTTC

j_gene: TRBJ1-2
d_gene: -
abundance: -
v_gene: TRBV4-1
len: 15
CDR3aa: CASSQESRVSYGYTF
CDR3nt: TGCGCCAGCAGCCAAGAGAGCAGAGTTTCCTATGGCTACACCTTC

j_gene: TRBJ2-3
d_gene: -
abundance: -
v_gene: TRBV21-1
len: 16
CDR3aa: CASSFRPAGGGDTQYF
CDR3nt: TGTGCCAGCAGCTTTAGGCCAGCGGGGGGTGGAGATACGCAGTATTTT

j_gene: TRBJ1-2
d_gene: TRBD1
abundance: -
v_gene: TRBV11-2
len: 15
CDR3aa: CASSLNLGTGSGYTF
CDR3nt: TGTGCCAGCAGCTTAAACCTCGGGACAGGAAGTGGCTACACCTTC

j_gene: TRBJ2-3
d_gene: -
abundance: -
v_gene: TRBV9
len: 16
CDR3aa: CASSVEEGVSTDTQYF
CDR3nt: TGTGCCAGCAGCGTAGAGGAGGGAGTGAGCACAGATACGCAGTATTTT

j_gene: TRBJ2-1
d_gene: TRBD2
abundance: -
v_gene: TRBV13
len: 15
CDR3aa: CASSSLAGAYNEQFF
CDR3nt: TGTGCCAGCAGCTCACTAGCGGGAGCATACAATGAGCAGTTCTTC

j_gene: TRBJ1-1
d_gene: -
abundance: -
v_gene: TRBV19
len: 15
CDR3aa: CASSIKMWGNTEAFF
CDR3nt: TGTGCCAGTAGTATTAAGATGTGGGGGAACACTGAAGCTTTCTTT